The rows below give T cell receptor beta chains drawn from one sample of a study of blood T cell repertoires in COVID-19. The assay was immunoSEQ multiplex PCR, and TCRdb's table has in-frame clones only and misses some. The data contain about 150,000 clones, roughly nine tenths of them singletons. Sequenced: peripheral blood. All receptors derive from a man aged 18-30 years with COVID-19, enrolled during active disease. CDR3s include the opening cysteine and the closing phenylalanine or tryptophan. A D gene is named only where the DNA matches it firmly. Where a row states a size, it is once, few, many or the class of an expanded clone; other rows omit it.

j_call d_call cdr3_length clone_size v_call cdr3_nt cdr3_aa
TRBJ2-1 - 17 - TRBV24-1 TGTGCCACCAGTGACATCAGGGTATCCCCTGGCTACAATGAGCAGTTCTTC CATSDIRVSPGYNEQFF
TRBJ1-4 - 12 - TRBV19 TGTGCCAGTACCGTGAGAGATGAAAAACTGCTTTTT CASTVRDEKLLF
TRBJ2-3 - 15 - TRBV14 TGTGCCAGCAGGAGGACAGTTACTAGCACAGATACGCAGTATTTT CASRRTVTSTDTQYF
TRBJ2-3 - 16 - TRBV5-1 TGCGCCAGCAGCTTGGTCCCAGGGTCTCGCACAGATACGCAGTATTTT CASSLVPGSRTDTQYF
TRBJ2-6 - 17 - TRBV5-1 TGCGCCAGCAGCATGGACAGTTCTGTCTCTGGGGCCAACGTCCTGACTTTC CASSMDSSVSGANVLTF
TRBJ2-6 - 18 - TRBV6-2/TRBV6-3 TGTGCCAGCAGTTTTCCGACAGGGAGGTTTAGTGGGGCCAACGTCCTGACTTTC CASSFPTGRFSGANVLTF
TRBJ2-7 TRBD2 14 few TRBV7-9 TGTGCCAGCAGCCGGACTAGCGGGAGAATCGAGCAGTACTTC CASSRTSGRIEQYF
TRBJ1-5 TRBD1 15 - TRBV6-5 TGTGCCAGCAGTTCGGGACAGGGGGCAAATCAGCCCCAGCATTTT CASSSGQGANQPQHF
TRBJ2-3 TRBD2 14 - TRBV29-1 TGCAGCGTTCGGACTAGCGCAGTCACAGATACGCAGTATTTT CSVRTSAVTDTQYF
TRBJ1-2 - 14 - TRBV27 TGTGCCAGCAGACCGGGACAACTCTACTATGGCTACACCTTC CASRPGQLYYGYTF
TRBJ2-1 TRBD1 17 - TRBV11-2 TGTGCCAGCAGCCTACCTTACGAAACCGGGACAGGTTATGAGCAGTTCTTC CASSLPYETGTGYEQFF
TRBJ2-5 TRBD1 14 once TRBV9 TGTGCCAGCAGCGTATCAGGGGGCGGAGAGACCCAGTACTTC CASSVSGGGETQYF
TRBJ2-7 - 15 - TRBV27 TGTGCCAGCAGTTTAGCAAGCGCTAGCTCCTACGAGCAGTACTTC CASSLASASSYEQYF
TRBJ2-5 - 15 - TRBV7-9 TGTGCCAGCAGCTTAGAGGCTAGTTTTCGAGAGACCCAGTACTTC CASSLEASFRETQYF
TRBJ1-2 TRBD1 17 - TRBV19 TGTGCCAGTAGCAACTCTGTCCTTCAGGGGGTAAACTATGGCTACACCTTC CASSNSVLQGVNYGYTF
TRBJ2-1 - 18 - TRBV18 TGTGCCAGCTCACCCCCGGCAGGGGCGCATTTCTTATACAATGAGCAGTTCTTC CASSPPAGAHFLYNEQFF
TRBJ2-7 - 13 - TRBV28 TGTGCCAGCAGTTTTATCGGAGGCTACGAGCAGTACTTC CASSFIGGYEQYF
TRBJ2-7 TRBD2 15 - TRBV18 TGTGCCAGCTCAGAGTCCGGGACTAGCCCCCACGAGCAGTACTTC CASSESGTSPHEQYF
TRBJ1-1 - 14 - TRBV3-1/TRBV3-2 TGTGCCAGCGAGGATCGGGGGTACCACACTGAAGCTTTCTTT CASEDRGYHTEAFF
TRBJ2-1 TRBD2 14 - TRBV7-9 TGTGCCAGCAGCGAGACTAGCGGATACAATGAGCAGTTCTTC CASSETSGYNEQFF
TRBJ2-7 - 11 - TRBV27 TGTGCCAGCAGTTTAGGGCTCGAGCAGTACTTC CASSLGLEQYF
TRBJ2-7 TRBD2 18 - TRBV19 TGTGCCAGTAGTACTCGACGTGTCGGACTAGCGGGGCACTACGAGCAGTACTTC CASSTRRVGLAGHYEQYF
TRBJ2-3 - 12 - TRBV11-3 TGTGCCAGCAGCTTAGAGAGAGATACGCAGTATTTT CASSLERDTQYF
TRBJ2-1 TRBD1 13 - TRBV12-3/TRBV12-4 TGTGCCAGCAGACAGGGGGCCATCAATGAGCAGTTCTTC CASRQGAINEQFF
TRBJ2-7 TRBD2 16 - TRBV28 TGTGCCAGCAGTTTATCCTTAGCGGGAAAGTTGGGTGAGCAGTACTTC CASSLSLAGKLGEQYF
TRBJ1-1 - 13 - TRBV6-6 TGTGCCAGCAGCTCAGGGTTGAACACTGAAGCTTTCTTT CASSSGLNTEAFF
TRBJ1-3 - 15 - TRBV15 TGTGCCACCAGCAGAGATAGAGGGACTGGAAACACCATATATTTT CATSRDRGTGNTIYF
TRBJ2-7 TRBD1 20 - TRBV13 TGTGCCAGCAGCTCCCAAGGGGACGGGACAGCCTACTCCCCCTTCTACGAGCAGTACTTC CASSSQGDGTAYSPFYEQYF
TRBJ2-2 TRBD1 16 - TRBV7-9 TGTGCCAGCAGCTCGGGACAGGGGGGCGACACCGGGGAGCTGTTTTTT CASSSGQGGDTGELFF
TRBJ2-7 TRBD2 17 few TRBV6-1 TGTGCCAGCAGTGAGCTAGCGGGAGGGCCGGGCTCCTACGAGCAGTACTTC CASSELAGGPGSYEQYF
TRBJ2-7 TRBD2 17 - TRBV4-1 TGCGCCAGCAGCCTACCAGGACTAGCGGGTCGAGCCTACGAGCAGTACTTC CASSLPGLAGRAYEQYF
TRBJ1-4 TRBD1 14 - TRBV28 TGTGCCAGCAGTTCCCGGGACAGGGATGAAAAACTGCTTTTT CASSSRDRDEKLLF
TRBJ2-5 TRBD1 15 - TRBV7-8 TGTGCCAGCAGCGCTGACAGGGGGCGAGGAGAGACCCAGTACTTC CASSADRGRGETQYF
TRBJ2-2 TRBD1 16 - TRBV9 TGTGCCAGCAGCGCCCGCGGGACAGGGGACACCGGGGAGCTGTTTTTT CASSARGTGDTGELFF
TRBJ2-2 TRBD1 16 - TRBV10-3 TGTGCCGCCCGGGACAGGGGGGATCGGAACACCGGGGAGCTGTTTTTT CAARDRGDRNTGELFF
TRBJ1-1 - 17 - TRBV25-1 TGTGCCAGCAGTGGCGGGCCACAGGGCCGGTGGGGCACTGAAGCTTTCTTT CASSGGPQGRWGTEAFF
TRBJ2-7 - 13 - TRBV18 TGTGCCAGCTCACCCCCGTCCTCCCACGAGCAGTACTTC CASSPPSSHEQYF
TRBJ2-3 TRBD2 14 few TRBV6-4 TGTGCCAGCAGCCCGGGACTAGACACAGATACGCAGTATTTT CASSPGLDTDTQYF
TRBJ2-3 - 13 - TRBV7-2 TGTGCCAGCAGCCTCCTTGTCACAGATACGCAGTATTTT CASSLLVTDTQYF
TRBJ1-2 TRBD1 14 - TRBV5-4 TGTGCCAGCAGCCCACGACAGGGGGTCTATGGCTACACCTTC CASSPRQGVYGYTF
TRBJ2-1 - 12 - TRBV19 TGTGCCAGTAGTCACCTCCAGGGTGAGCAGTTCTTC CASSHLQGEQFF
TRBJ2-3 - 13 - TRBV5-1 TGCGCCAGCAGCGAAAGCGGAACAGATACGCAGTATTTT CASSESGTDTQYF
TRBJ1-5 TRBD1 14 - TRBV24-1 TGTGCCACCAGTTCGGGACAGCCCAATCAGCCCCAGCATTTT CATSSGQPNQPQHF
TRBJ2-1 - 15 - TRBV7-8 TGTGCCAGCAGCGCCCTGGGAGACTCCTACAATGAGCAGTTCTTC CASSALGDSYNEQFF
TRBJ2-7 - 17 - TRBV4-2 TGTGCCAGCAGCCAAGCTGTGGGGGACTCTTCCACCTACGAGCAGTACTTC CASSQAVGDSSTYEQYF
TRBJ1-1 TRBD1 12 - TRBV5-1 TGCGCCAGCAGCTGGACAGGGACTGAAGCTTTCTTT CASSWTGTEAFF
TRBJ2-3 TRBD2 17 - TRBV7-2 TGTGCCAGCAGCTTAGTTATACTAGCGGGTCGCACAGATACGCAGTATTTT CASSLVILAGRTDTQYF
TRBJ2-5 TRBD2 14 - TRBV6-5 TGTGCCAGCAGTATCTTGAGCGGGAGCGGAGACCAGTACTTC CASSILSGSGDQYF
TRBJ1-1 - 16 - TRBV9 TGTGCCAGCAGCGTAGGATTAAGGGAGTTAAACACTGAAGCTTTCTTT CASSVGLRELNTEAFF
TRBJ1-2 - 16 - TRBV5-1 TGCGCCAGCAGCTTGGGTGGAGGGGCGTACAATTATGGCTACACCTTC CASSLGGGAYNYGYTF
TRBJ2-7 TRBD2 16 - TRBV11-2 TGTGCCAGCAGCTCCAGCCTAGCGGGAGGGCTATGGGAGCAGTACTTC CASSSSLAGGLWEQYF
TRBJ2-1 TRBD2 13 - TRBV29-1 TGCAGCGGCACTAGCGGGAGCTACAATGAGCAGTTCTTC CSGTSGSYNEQFF
TRBJ2-3 TRBD1 16 - TRBV28 TGTGCCAGCAGGTCGACAGGGGTCGTGAGCACAGATACGCAGTATTTT CASRSTGVVSTDTQYF
TRBJ2-4 - 16 - TRBV15 TGTGCCACCAGCAGAGTAGGGGGTCTTGGCAAAAACATTCAGTACTTC CATSRVGGLGKNIQYF